This TCR beta chain was recorded in a study of blood T cell repertoires in COVID-19. Whole-study context: Acute-phase and convalescent COVID-19 samples originated in the United States, Italy and Spain. Sample material is recorded as cDNA or gDNA derived from T cells, B-cell-depleted T cells, or PBMCs.

This CDR3 region has 14 residues. CDR1 is MNHEY and CDR2 is SVGAGI in the germline V gene. V lost 5 bases and J lost 9, with 14 bases in between. Original processing methods: Estimates of nucleated cell counts were drawn from the amplification of reference gene primers. TCRdb's table, derived via immunoSEQ multiplex PCR, lists solely in-frame clones and lacks some. V, J and clone size reflect that table, while D and trimming were determined from the DNA. Of approximately 49,000 clones in the sample, around 83% were seen once. The chain has TRBV6-5 and TRBJ1-6; D is undetermined. The TCR sequence derives from a human donor with acute or convalescent COVID-19. The donor label of this sample is uncertain. Sequenced material: peripheral blood. The CDR3 coding sequence is TGTGCCAGCAGTCTATTGAGGGAAGGTTCACCCCTCCACTTT. This sequence encodes CASSLLREGSPLHF.